The present T cell receptor beta chain was sequenced within a study of CD8 T cells in Susac syndrome (dated by TCRdb to the late 2010s). About the investigation overall: Repertoire sequencing was used to test whether CD8+ T cell activation and differentiation in Susac syndrome was antigen driven. The study compared CD8+ T cell repertoire clonality among approximately twelve healthy donors, some 14 Susac syndrome patients and fewer than 19 multiple sclerosis patients.

RNA was extracted with the RNeasy kit and 0.5 to 1 ug was reverse transcribed using random hexamers. The immunoSEQ multiplex PCR assay, which covers 54 Vbeta and 13 Jbeta segments, was used to amplify TCR beta CDR3 regions. Bias from PCR amplification was corrected by using a synthetic template baseline for primer optimization and for computational correction. On the authors' methods: Only productive sequences were kept, with reads annotated to V, D and J genes according to IMGT and analyzed in immunoSEQ Analyzer. Clonality was computed as one minus Shannon entropy normalized by log2 of the number of productive unique sequences. Public and private clones were assessed among the 100 most prevalent clones of each patient and control. Clones were defined as Susac-specific when absent from the healthy and MS cohorts, from over a thousand published viral clones and from other ImmuneACCESS disease sequences. The raw public reads went through TCRdb reprocessing: fastp at Q25, MiXCR clone calling, in-frame beta chains kept. Identical CDR3 proteins give one entry, which carries the most common genes and DNA. These V and J calls rely on TCRdb rather than the paper's analysis. The sample table contains 350,000 to 550,000 distinct CDR3 sequences; only one count was recorded for 75% to 90% of them. Together, the top ten hold approximately 0.11% of the sample.

With regard to this clonotype: The antigen it recognizes is unknown. The record has no base qualities; no much larger clone is one base away.

The paper as a whole reports these results and caveats: The TCR sequencing and HLA analysis was acknowledged to have included a relatively small number of individuals.

According to the germline V gene (reference sequence), CDR1 reads SGHNT and CDR2 reads YYREEE. Trimmed from V: 4 bases; trimmed from J: 3 bases; junction bases lacking a gene match: 12. From the cysteine through the phenylalanine, the CDR3 covers 16 amino acids. Only the CDR3 part of the read is kept: 48 bases, read in frame from the first base. High-throughput TCR beta sequencing profiled peripheral blood CD8+ and CD4+ T cells from healthy donors, Susac syndrome patients and multiple sclerosis patients. The multiple sclerosis controls were treatment-naive patients whose relapsing-remitting disease, either stable or active, fulfilled the revised McDonald criteria. CD8+ TEMRA cells were enriched by FACS, while bulk CD8+ and CD4+ T cells were purified by magnetic negative isolation. Blood was drawn into EDTA tubes, processed within 24 hours, and PBMCs were isolated by density gradient centrifugation. PBMCs intended for TCR sequencing were frozen in liquid nitrogen and were later thawed in a 37 degrees C water bath. Purity of sorted or isolated CD4+, CD8+ and CD8+ TEMRA cells was at least 90%.

The source material was CD8+ T cells from PBMCs. The rearranged segments are TRBV5-4 and TRBJ2-7; TRBD2 fits 8 bases in the junction. The receptor was isolated from a human donor with multiple sclerosis. This receptor carries the CDR3 CASSLAGTRTIYEQYF. The DNA sequence is given as TGTGCCAGCAGCCTGGCTGGGACTAGGACCATCTACGAGCAGTACTTC.